This T cell receptor beta chain is from a study of response to subunit inactivated influenza vaccine. Notes on the study in general: Authors suggested that a seasonal influenza vaccination recruits few new T cells each time.

This clonotype was counted only a few times. Its target is unknown. The CDR3 is 16 residues long. CDR1 and CDR2 (germline): MDHEN, SYDVKM. The ends were cut back, 10 bases at V and 4 bases at J, with 25 bases in the middle. TCRdb redid the calling of the RT-PCR reads with MiXCR, one entry per CDR3 protein. The sample records fewer than 800,000 distinct CDR3 sequences, 15% to 19% being singletons. The sequence derives from a middle-aged man who received an inactivated influenza vaccine. The chain employs TRBV28 and TRBJ1-2; maybe TRBD1 (5 bases). Material: PBMCs from blood, obtained 12 days after vaccination. The CDR3 is CATVRGGNAIGYGYTF. CDR3 nucleotide sequence: TGTGCCACCGTCCGCGGGGGTAATGCAATTGGCTATGGCTACACCTTC.